This TCR beta chain is drawn from a study of immune characterization of retroperitoneal liposarcoma. MiXCR, applied by TCRdb to the PCR reads, yields one record per CDR3 protein. The sample gives thousands of distinct CDR3 sequences, 40% to 55% of which show up once; roughly 50% is in the top ten. The CDR3 has 16 residues. The gene calls are TRBV12-3 or TRBV12-4 and TRBJ2-3, with 15 bases that match TRBD2. The closer fit of TRBJ2-1 to the DNA end suggests the J call may be wrong. This TCR was sampled from a female donor with retroperitoneal liposarcoma. Source material: tumor tissue. CDR3 region: CASSGGLAGGHYEQFF. The CDR3 DNA sequence: TGTGCCAGCAGTGGGGGACTAGCGGGAGGCCACTACGAGCAGTTCTTC.